These 27 T cell receptor beta chains were sequenced from one sample in a study of T cell changes during pregnancy in multiple sclerosis. TCRdb's table, derived via immunoSEQ multiplex PCR, lists solely in-frame clones and lacks some. Counted here are 80,000 to 95,000 clones, over 90% occurring once; the ten biggest clones make up about 1.2%. Source: peripheral blood, taken in the second trimester of pregnancy. The receptors originated from a female donor with multiple sclerosis, enrolled in a pregnancy study.

V and J are TRBV5-6 and TRBJ2-7; D is unclear. V was trimmed by 1 base and J by 5 bases, leaving 7 bases between them. The CDR3 is 12 residues long. CDR1 SGHDT and CDR2 YYEEEE come from the germline V gene. CDR3 bases: TGTGCCAGCAGCTTGTTGGCCGACGAGCAGTACTTC. Translated: CASSLLADEQYF.

The V call is TRBV9, the J call TRBJ2-1; 7 nucleotides match TRBD2. From germline, CDR1 is SGDLS and CDR2 YYNGEE. The V and J ends lost 7 bases and 4 bases, in that order; junction bases with no gene match: 5. The CDR3 is 13 amino acids. The CDR3 is CASGSGSYNEQFF. The CDR3 DNA sequence: TGTGCCAGCGGTAGCGGGTCTTACAATGAGCAGTTCTTC.

This sequence joins TRBV19 and TRBJ2-7, with D perhaps matching TRBD1 (5 bases). The germline V gene has CDR1 LNHDA and CDR2 SQIVND (reference sequence). The V end lost 3 bases, the J end lost 7 bases, and 10 bases lay between the germline ends. The CDR3 runs 12 residues. Here the CDR3 DNA reads TGTGCCAGTAGTATGGGCACAGGTGAGCAGTACTTC. The encoded protein is CASSMGTGEQYF.

The chain has TRBV30 and TRBJ2-7; 13 bases map to TRBD2. CDR1 and CDR2 from the germline V gene are GTSNPN and SVGIG (reference sequence). V lost 1 base and J lost 9; bases outside the gene matches: 12. The CDR3 covers 16 residues. The CDR3 region has the DNA TGTGCCTGGAGTGGAGAGACTAGCGGGAGGAGTGGCGCGCAGTACTTC. It codes for CAWSGETSGRSGAQYF.

The CDR3 loop reads CASSLGQNYEQYF. Here the CDR3 DNA reads TGTGCCAGCAGCTTGGGCCAGAACTACGAGCAGTACTTC. The V gene is TRBV5-4, the J gene TRBJ2-7; D is undetermined. The germline CDR1 and CDR2 sequences are SGHNT and YYREEE (reference sequence). The CDR3 spans 13 residues. V was trimmed by 0 bases and J by 3 bases, leaving 7 bases between them.

This CDR3 is CASSTRDRGSSLEQYF. The DNA of the CDR3 is TGCGCCAGCAGCACCCGGGACAGGGGATCTTCTCTCGAGCAGTACTTC. The V call is TRBV4-1, the J call TRBJ2-7; TRBD1 matches 10 bases. From germline, CDR1 is MGHRA and CDR2 YSYEKL. V lost 5 bases, J lost 6 bases, and 13 bases stayed unmatched. CDR3 size: 16 residues.

The V gene is TRBV19, the J gene TRBJ1-5; 12 positions agree with TRBD1. The CDR3 loop spans 15 amino acids. CDR1 is LNHDA and CDR2 is SQIVND in the germline V gene (reference sequence). V was clipped by 6 bases and J by 2 bases; unmatched bases: 2. In DNA, the CDR3 is TGTGCCAGTAGAGGGACAGGGGGCGGCAATCAGCCCCAGCATTTT. Its protein is CASRGTGGGNQPQHF. Using reference TRBV19 and TRBJ1-5 for the parts outside the CDR3, the full variable domain is DGGITQSPKYLFRKEGQNVTLSCEQNLNHDAMYWYRQDPGQGLRLIYYSQIVNDFQKGDIAEGYSVSREKKESFPLTVTSAQKNPTAFYLCASRGTGGGNQPQHFGDGTRLSIL.

The chain recombines TRBV4-1 with TRBJ1-5, with TRBD1 matching 7 bases. The V gene end was trimmed by 5 bases and the J gene end by 1 base; junction bases not matched to a gene: 2. CDR3 size: 14 residues. From germline, CDR1 is MGHRA and CDR2 YSYEKL. As DNA, the CDR3 is TGCGCCAGCAGCTCGGGACAGAGCAATCAGCCCCAGCATTTT. It yields the protein CASSSGQSNQPQHF.

This rearrangement joins TRBV19 to TRBJ1-5; no clear D. Germline V gene sequence: CDR1 LNHDA, CDR2 SQIVND (reference sequence). The ends were cut back, 8 bases at V and 6 bases at J, with 11 bases in the middle. This CDR3 has 12 amino acids. The CDR3 bases are TGTGCCAGTCAGAGGGCCGCTCAGCCCCAGCATTTT. Protein: CASQRAAQPQHF.

The chain recombines TRBV5-5 with TRBJ2-7; 9 nucleotides match TRBD1. Trimming removed 0 bases from V and 3 bases from J; junction bases left unmatched: 1. Germline values: CDR1 SGHKS, CDR2 YYEKEE (reference sequence). CDR3 length: 14 amino acids. CDR3 sequence (DNA): TGTGCCAGCAGCTTGGAGGGACAGGGCTACGAGCAGTACTTC. It translates to CASSLEGQGYEQYF.

The V gene is TRBV27, the J gene TRBJ2-7; 7 bases line up with TRBD2. The CDR3 has 14 residues. Trimming removed 5 bases from V and 0 bases from J; junction bases left unmatched: 4. Germline lookup yields CDR1 MNHEY and CDR2 SMNVEV (reference sequence). CDR3 amino acids: CASSQRDYSYEQYF. The CDR3, as DNA: TGTGCCAGCAGTCAAAGGGACTACTCCTACGAGCAGTACTTC.

The rearrangement uses TRBV5-1 and TRBJ2-1; 14 bases line up with TRBD2. The germline V gene encodes CDR1 SGHRS and CDR2 YFSETQ. This CDR3 contains 15 residues. The V segment lost 5 bases and the J segment 7 bases; nucleotides outside the gene matches: 5. In nucleotides, the CDR3 is TGCGCCAGCAGGGCGGGACTAGCGGGAGTTAATGAGCAGTTCTTC. Translating it yields CASRAGLAGVNEQFF.

This chain joins TRBV7-9 and TRBJ1-3; 9 nucleotides agree with TRBD1. The V segment lost 0 bases and the J segment 4 bases; nucleotides outside the gene matches: 4. The CDR3 is 16 amino acids. Germline lookup yields CDR1 SEHNR and CDR2 FQNEAQ (reference sequence). The CDR3 loop reads CASSLADRGRGNTIYF. As DNA, the CDR3 is TGTGCCAGCAGCTTAGCGGACAGGGGAAGGGGAAACACCATATATTTT.

J is TRBJ2-2 and V is TRBV20-1; TRBD2 matches 8 bases. Germline V gives CDR1 DFQATT, CDR2 SNEGSKA (reference sequence). V dropped 2 bases and J dropped 13; count of bases not matched to a gene: 3. This CDR3 is 11 amino acids long. CDR3 residues: CSARSGGRLFF. CDR3 nucleotides: TGCAGTGCTAGAAGCGGGGGAAGGCTGTTTTTT.

This chain links TRBV7-2 with TRBJ2-1; 10 bases fit TRBD2. The CDR3 runs to 17 residues. CDR1 is SGHTA, CDR2 FQGNSA, per germline. Trimming took 3 bases from V and 5 from J; bases not matched to a gene: 10. In DNA form, the CDR3 reads TGTGCCAGCAGCTTTCGCAAAGGGCTAGCGGGAGACAATGAGCAGTTCTTC. Translated: CASSFRKGLAGDNEQFF.

The chain has TRBV20-1 and TRBJ1-2; D uncertain. Germline CDR1 reads DFQATT; CDR2 reads SNEGSKA (reference sequence). V was clipped by 7 bases and J by 7 bases, with 10 bases between them. The CDR3 totals 10 residues. CDR3 nucleotide sequence: TGCAGTGTCCCCGGCGGTGGCTACACCTTC. It is translated as CSVPGGGYTF.

The chain combines TRBV5-4 with TRBJ2-5, with 13 bases that match TRBD2. CDR1 is SGHNT, CDR2 YYREEE, per germline (reference sequence). The CDR3 runs 15 residues. V lost 7 bases, J lost 5 bases, and 8 bases stayed unmatched. The CDR3 nucleotides are TGTGCCAGCCAAACTAGCGGGAGGGCCGGGGAGACCCAGTACTTC. Translated, it gives CASQTSGRAGETQYF.

The chain uses TRBV10-3 and TRBJ1-3; D is unclear. Trimming cost V 7 bases and J 0 bases, with 13 bases left between them. The CDR3 runs to 15 residues. Per germline, CDR1 ENHRY and CDR2 SYGVKD. The CDR3 region is CAINDPTSSGNTIYF. As DNA, the CDR3 is TGTGCCATCAATGACCCCACCAGCTCTGGAAACACCATATATTTT.

On this clone: A much larger clone differs from this one at a single base, so this may be a read error. The chain has TRBV6-5 and TRBJ2-7; 7 bases are shared with TRBD2. There are 13 residues in the CDR3. The germline V gene encodes CDR1 MNHEY and CDR2 SVGAGI. The junction had 7 bases not matched to a gene; V was cut back by 8 bases and J by 3 bases. The CDR3 DNA is TGTGCCAGCCGCCAGCGGGAATTCTACGAGCAGTACTTC. Protein: CASRQREFYEQYF.

The chain links TRBV9 to TRBJ1-4, with D tentatively TRBD1 (6 bases). The V and J ends lost 0 bases and 5 bases respectively, with 8 bases between them. The germline gives CDR1 SGDLS, CDR2 YYNGEE. The CDR3 contains 14 residues. DNA for the CDR3: TGTGCCAGCAGCGTAGGGGGGCGCAATGAAAAACTGTTTTTT. Its protein product is CASSVGGRNEKLFF.

The chain uses TRBV27 and TRBJ1-2; the match to TRBD1 covers 8 bases. CDR3 length equals 14 residues. Germline-derived CDR1 and CDR2 are MNHEY and SMNVEV (reference sequence). Trimming at V came to 6 bases and at J to 5 bases, leaving 8 bases not matched to a gene. CDR3 bases: TGTGCCAGCAGCTCGGCAGGGGGCGATTATGGCTACACCTTC. As protein: CASSSAGGDYGYTF.

This sequence joins TRBV10-1 and TRBJ1-1, with D possibly being TRBD1 (5 bases). Trimming removed 2 bases at V and 7 bases at J, with 32 bases between. The CDR3 has 20 residues. Germline V gene data show CDR1 as WNHNN and CDR2 as SYGVQD (reference sequence). The CDR3 sequence is CASSEVSNGREIKKHLEAFF. Here the CDR3 DNA reads TGCGCCAGCAGTGAGGTATCAAACGGCAGGGAAATTAAGAAACACCTTGAAGCTTTCTTT.

This rearrangement joins TRBV28 to TRBJ1-2; TRBD1 aligns across 10 bases. The trim removed 6 bases at V and 8 bases at J, leaving 15 bases unmatched. Germline CDR1 MDHEN, CDR2 SYDVKM. This CDR3 region has 16 residues. The CDR3 loop reads CASSPSQGQGIFGYTF. The CDR3 region has the DNA TGTGCCAGCAGCCCCTCCCAGGGACAGGGGATTTTCGGCTACACCTTC.

The chain has TRBV27 and TRBJ1-5; D gene ambiguous. The V gene's germline CDR1 is MNHEY and CDR2 SMNVEV (reference sequence). V lost 3 bases, J lost 3 bases, and 9 bases lay in between. This CDR3 contains 14 residues. The CDR3 loop is CASSLTGINQPQHF. CDR3 coding DNA: TGTGCCAGCAGTTTGACGGGGATCAATCAGCCCCAGCATTTT.

J is TRBJ1-2 and V is TRBV9; 7 bases fit TRBD1. V was pared by 3 bases and J by 2 bases, with 13 bases of the junction left unmatched. CDR1 SGDLS and CDR2 YYNGEE come from the germline V gene. The CDR3 runs to 17 residues. CDR3 DNA sequence: TGTGCCAGCAGCGGGACCGGGACAGCTTACAGGAACTATGGCTACACCTTC. This gives the protein CASSGTGTAYRNYGYTF.

The gene calls are TRBV4-1 and TRBJ2-3, with D possibly TRBD1 on 5 matching bases. The CDR3 totals 15 residues. Germline assignment: CDR1 MGHRA and CDR2 YSYEKL. Trimming cost V 2 bases and J 4 bases, with 13 bases left between them. The CDR3 coding sequence is TGCGCCAGCAGCCAATCCTCAACAGGCGCAGATACGCAGTATTTT. It yields the protein CASSQSSTGADTQYF.

The rearrangement joins TRBV4-1 to TRBJ2-4, with 7 bases matching TRBD2. The CDR3 runs 14 residues. Germline values: CDR1 MGHRA, CDR2 YSYEKL. With 9 bases clipped from V and 3 bases from J, the junction kept 8 bases outside the gene matches. The CDR3 region is CASGTPGGKNIQYF. For the CDR3, the DNA is TGCGCCAGTGGGACCCCGGGAGGCAAAAACATTCAGTACTTC.